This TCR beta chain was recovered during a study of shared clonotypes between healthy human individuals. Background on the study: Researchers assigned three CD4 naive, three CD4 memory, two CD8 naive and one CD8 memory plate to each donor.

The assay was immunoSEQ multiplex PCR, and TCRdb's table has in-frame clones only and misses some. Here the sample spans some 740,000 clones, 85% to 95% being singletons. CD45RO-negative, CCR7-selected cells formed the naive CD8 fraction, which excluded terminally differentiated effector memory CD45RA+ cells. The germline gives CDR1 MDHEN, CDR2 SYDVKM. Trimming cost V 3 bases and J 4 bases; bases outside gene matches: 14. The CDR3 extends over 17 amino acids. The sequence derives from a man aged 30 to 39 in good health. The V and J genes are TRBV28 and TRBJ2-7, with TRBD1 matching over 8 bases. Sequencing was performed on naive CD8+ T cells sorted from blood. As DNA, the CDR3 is TGTGCCAGCAGTTTCTCCGTTGTCGGACAGGGATGGTACGAGCAGTACTTC. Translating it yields CASSFSVVGQGWYEQYF.